The T cell receptor (beta chain) described here comes from a study of beta chain features in type 1 diabetes. Notes on the study in general: Among all four CD4+ subsets, Type 1 diabetes patients had TCRB CDR3s that were moderately but significantly shorter.

TCRB transcripts that were expressed got sequenced, as all of the isolated RNA had been reverse transcribed. Repertoires were generated with immunoSEQ multiplex PCR, while TCRdb's copy carries only in-frame clones and drops some. Of roughly 70,000 clones listed, almost 50% are singletons. Germline V gene data show CDR1 as SGHRS and CDR2 as YFSETQ. The V end was cut by 3 bases, the J end by 6 bases, with 19 bases between. This CDR3 is built from 15 residues. Regarding this clone: Its antigen is unknown.

Sequencing was carried out using central memory CD4+ T cells from blood. The chain joins TRBV5-1 to TRBJ2-7; possibly TRBD2 for D (6 bases). This receptor was identified in a man aged 25-40 years with type 1 diabetes. The CDR3 sequence: CASSYGLGGETEQYF. The DNA for the CDR3 is TGCGCCAGCAGCTACGGATTGGGGGGTGAAACCGAGCAGTACTTC.